The clone carrying this TCR beta chain has at least ten counts. Its antigen is currently unknown. Other DNA sequences in this sample translate to the same CDR3. No treatment of any kind had been given to any patient before thyroid surgery. The sample comes from a study of metastatic and nonmetastatic thyroid tumors. Looking at the study overall: The study looked at repertoires side by side in blood and in tumor or nodule tissue from malignant and benign thyroid patients.

The V end lost 0 bases, the J end lost 6 bases, and 13 bases lay between the germline ends. This CDR3 has 15 residues. The germline CDR1 and CDR2 sequences are SGHDT and YYEEEE. TCRdb reanalyzed the PCR reads with MiXCR. This sample has roughly 98,000 clones, with 15% found just once. Whole-study results and caveats: For both blood and tumor, malignant thyroid tumors reportedly showed significantly higher TCR beta diversity than benign nodules did.

Input material: blood. V and J are TRBV5-6 and TRBJ1-5; D is uncertain. This TCR derives from a female donor with papillary thyroid cancer or a benign thyroid nodule (not recorded which). Some clones in this sample may be carry-over from other donors' samples. The CDR3 bases are TGTGCCAGCAGCTTGGGGTGGGGTAAGAGTCAGCCCCAGCATTTT. Translated, it gives CASSLGWGKSQPQHF. The full variable domain, its missing parts supplied by reference TRBV5-6 and TRBJ1-5, is DAGVTQSPTHLIKTRGQQVTLRCSPKSGHDTVSWYQQALGQGPQFIFQYYEEEERQRGNFPDRFSGHQFPNYSSELNVNALLLGDSALYLCASSLGWGKSQPQHFGDGTRLSIL.